This T cell receptor beta chain derives from a study of cytomegalovirus exposure and HLA in healthy donors. The germline V gene encodes CDR1 ENHRY and CDR2 SYGVKD. V was pared by 1 base and J by 3 bases, with 1 base of the junction left unmatched. The CDR3 is made up of 15 amino acids. The PCR ran on 60 Vbeta and 13 Jbeta primers. Sequenced by immunoSEQ multiplex PCR; TCRdb stores in-frame clones only, minus some. The sample comprises over 140,000 clones, approximately 82% of which are singletons, and about 1.5% rests with the top ten. In regard to this clone: No antigen is known for it.

Study conclusions and caveats: The HLA-A and HLA-B alleles of most subjects were reportedly predicted accurately from TCR beta sequences.

This chain connects TRBV10-3 to TRBJ2-7; 12 bases are a match to TRBD2. This sequence originates from a man aged 25 to 45 in good health and CMV-seropositive. Sequenced input: PBMCs. CDR3 DNA sequence: TGTGCCATCAGTGAGTTGACTAGCGGGAGCTACGAGCAGTACTTC. Protein product: CAISELTSGSYEQYF.